Listed here are 16 T cell receptor beta chains from one sample, sequenced in a study of CD8+ T cells in alopecia areata. Sequencing used cDNA as its template, made by extracting RNA and reverse transcribing it. Only in-frame clones appear in the TCRdb table, and some are missing; sequencing was by immunoSEQ multiplex PCR. The data show approximately 130,000 clones, with about 50% seen just once and under 12% held by the top ten. Sample: NKG2D-low CD8+ T cells sorted from blood. Source of these receptors: a human donor with alopecia areata.

The rearrangement uses TRBV30 and TRBJ2-7; unclear D gene. Germline CDR1 GTSNPN, CDR2 SVGIG (reference sequence). V lost 3 bases to trimming and J lost 3 bases, with 12 bases between them. This CDR3 is built from 13 residues. CDR3 nucleotide sequence: TGTGCCTGGAGGCGTCCAAGGAGCTACGAGCAGTACTTC. Its protein is CAWRRPRSYEQYF.

This clone was counted between two and nine times. This rearrangement joins TRBV27 to TRBJ2-6; no firm D call. The CDR3 sequence is 16 residues long. The V gene lost 5 bases and the J gene lost 0 bases, with 11 bases spanning the gap. CDR1 and CDR2 from the germline V gene are MNHEY and SMNVEV (reference sequence). CDR3 loop: CASSGDGSSGANVLTF. The DNA of the CDR3 is TGTGCCAGCAGTGGAGACGGCAGCTCTGGGGCCAACGTCCTGACTTTC. Using reference TRBV27 and TRBJ2-6 for the parts outside the CDR3, the full variable domain is EAQVTQNPRYLITVTGKKLTVTCSQNMNHEYMSWYRQDPGLGLRQIYYSMNVEVTDKGDVPEGYKVSRKEKRNFPLILESPSPNQTSLYFCASSGDGSSGANVLTFGAGSRLTVL.

The rearrangement links TRBV6-5 to TRBJ1-5; D gene uncertain. The V and J ends lost 6 bases and 2 bases respectively, with 2 bases between them. The CDR3 is 11 amino acids. Germline CDR1 and CDR2: MNHEY and SVGAGI. The CDR3 is CASRRNQPQHF. The CDR3 DNA is TGTGCCAGCAGGCGCAATCAGCCCCAGCATTTT.

This clone has a handful of counts. J is TRBJ1-4 and V is TRBV18, with D tentatively TRBD1 (6 bases). The V and J ends lost 0 bases and 10 bases respectively, with 12 bases between them. The germline V gene encodes CDR1 KGHSH and CDR2 LQKENI. This CDR3 is 14 amino acids long. The CDR3 spells CASSPPEQGGKLFF. The CDR3 DNA reads TGTGCCAGCTCACCACCGGAACAGGGAGGAAAACTGTTTTTT.

Details on this clone: The sample contains more than one DNA sequence encoding this CDR3. The J gene is TRBJ1-1, the V gene TRBV29-1; D ambiguous. The CDR3 loop spans 11 amino acids. V gave up 4 bases and J gave up 4 bases, with 7 bases separating them. Germline V gene lookup returns CDR1 SQVTM and CDR2 ANQGSEA. CDR3 in amino acids: CSVGGSTEAFF. The CDR3 nucleotides are TGCAGCGTTGGAGGTAGCACTGAAGCTTTCTTT.

This rearrangement joins TRBV29-1 to TRBJ1-2; D unclear. This CDR3 has 12 amino acids. Trimming cost V 4 bases and J 8 bases, with 14 bases left between them. Per the germline V gene, CDR1 is SQVTM and CDR2 is ANQGSEA. The CDR3 region is CSVVEGSGGYTF. CDR3 DNA sequence: TGCAGCGTTGTAGAGGGTTCGGGGGGCTACACCTTC.

The V call is TRBV11-2, the J call TRBJ2-5; D is uncertain. This CDR3 comprises 13 residues. The germline CDR1 and CDR2 sequences are SGHAT and FQNNGV. Deletions cut 3 bases from V and 3 bases from J, with 8 bases between. The CDR3 coding sequence is TGTGCCAGCAGCTTGTTCCAGGAAGAGACCCAGTACTTC. Protein sequence: CASSLFQEETQYF.

The chain employs TRBV7-9 and TRBJ2-1; tentatively, D is TRBD1 (5 bases). Trimming left V 3 bases short and J 3 bases short, with 15 bases between. The CDR3 has 16 amino acids. Per germline, CDR1 SEHNR and CDR2 FQNEAQ (reference sequence). The CDR3, as DNA: TGTGCCAGCAGCTTGGCCGATCAGGGAATCTACAATGAGCAGTTCTTC. This sequence encodes CASSLADQGIYNEQFF.

This clone was detected only a few times. The chain employs TRBV6-5 and TRBJ2-5; no reliable D call. The CDR3 is 11 residues long. Germline V gene sequence: CDR1 MNHEY, CDR2 SVGAGI. V dropped 5 bases and J dropped 0 bases, with 1 base sitting between them. As DNA, the CDR3 is TGTGCCAGCAGTGACCAAGAGACCCAGTACTTC. Protein: CASSDQETQYF.

A few counts support this clone. V is TRBV29-1 and J is TRBJ2-7; D is tentatively TRBD1 or TRBD2 (5 bases each). Trimming took off 7 bases at V and 3 bases at J, with 10 bases between the two ends. The germline V gene encodes CDR1 SQVTM and CDR2 ANQGSEA. CDR3 size: 11 residues. DNA of the CDR3: TGCAGCGCCTGGGACCTCTACGAGCAGTACTTC. Residues: CSAWDLYEQYF.

The chain recombines TRBV4-1 with TRBJ2-3, with 8 bases identical to TRBD2. Germline CDR1 MGHRA, CDR2 YSYEKL. The CDR3 is 13 residues long. V was pared by 1 base and J by 10 bases, with 4 bases of the junction left unmatched. The CDR3 here is CASSQVGTSAQYF. The CDR3 nucleotides read TGCGCCAGCAGCCAAGTGGGGACTAGTGCGCAGTATTTT.

The V gene is TRBV11-1, the J gene TRBJ2-7; 11 bases map to TRBD2. Losses at the gene ends were 2 bases for V and 4 bases for J; bases not matched to a gene: 1. Germline loops: CDR1 SGHAT, CDR2 FQDESV (reference sequence). This CDR3 comprises 14 residues. The CDR3 nucleotides read TGTGCCAGCAGCTTACGGACTAGCGGGTACGAGCAGTACTTC. Protein: CASSLRTSGYEQYF.

The chain uses TRBV4-1 and TRBJ2-6; D may be TRBD1 (6 bases). The V and J ends lost 0 bases and 0 bases respectively, with 12 bases between them. The CDR3 runs 18 residues. The germline gives CDR1 MGHRA, CDR2 YSYEKL. Here the CDR3 reads CASSQDPQGSSGANVLTF. As DNA, the CDR3 is TGCGCCAGCAGCCAAGATCCACAGGGATCCTCTGGGGCCAACGTCCTGACTTTC.

The CDR3 protein is CASSLGSVSTGELFF. CDR3 coding DNA: TGTGCCAGCAGCTTGGGTAGCGTGAGCACCGGGGAGCTGTTTTTT. J is TRBJ2-2 and V is TRBV9, with D possibly matching TRBD2 (5 bases). The CDR3 contains 15 residues. Germline V gene sequence: CDR1 SGDLS, CDR2 YYNGEE. Trimming stripped 4 bases from V and 4 bases from J, with 14 bases between.

The V call is TRBV29-1, the J call TRBJ1-1; D call uncertain. Germline V gene lookup returns CDR1 SQVTM and CDR2 ANQGSEA. V was shortened by 5 bases and J by 10 bases, with 20 bases between the two germline ends. The CDR3 is 13 residues long. DNA of the CDR3: TGCAGCGTTCCCCCGGCCCAAGGGATTGGAGCTTTCTTT. It specifies CSVPPAQGIGAFF.

The chain recombines TRBV2 with TRBJ2-5; a possible D gene is TRBD1 (6 bases). The V end was cut by 10 bases, the J end by 1 base, with 13 bases between. The CDR3 totals 13 residues. Germline CDR1 reads SNHLY; CDR2 reads FYNNEI. The CDR3 loop is CAIRTDIQETQYF. The CDR3 DNA follows: TGTGCCATCCGGACAGATATCCAAGAGACCCAGTACTTC.